Presented here are 18 T cell receptor beta chains from one specimen sequenced in a study of T cells in women clearing cervical HPV infection. The protocol was immunoSEQ multiplex PCR, while the TCRdb copy is restricted to in-frame clones and leaves out a portion. Its table lists more than 20,000 clones. The sequenced sample consisted of blood buffy coat. These receptors were taken from a woman aged 18 to 75 with a cervical HPV16 infection that either progressed to CIN3+ or cleared (not recorded which).

Note on this clone: Coverage ceases 3 residues before the CDR3 finishes, and the germline J gene fills in the end. This chain links TRBV30 with TRBJ2-2; D is unresolved. V was trimmed by 2 bases and J by 4 bases, leaving 8 bases between them. This CDR3 comprises 13 residues. CDR1 and CDR2 from the germline V gene are GTSNPN and SVGIG (reference sequence). The CDR3 DNA, read in part, is TGTGCCTGGAGTTCACACCCCACCGGGGAG. Its translation: CAWSSHPTGE. The CDR3 reads in full as CAWSSHPTGELFF. Supplemented by reference TRBV30 and TRBJ2-2, the full variable domain reads SQTIHQWPATLVQPVGSPLSLECTVEGTSNPNLYWYRQAAGRGLQLLFYSVGIGQISSEVPQNLSASRPQDRQFILSSKKLLLSDSGFYLCAWSSHPTGELFFGEGSRLTVL.

Turning to this clone: The read is 3 residues too short to cover the CDR3 end, so that end is filled in from the germline J gene. V is TRBV18 and J is TRBJ2-1, with unresolved D. Germline V gene lookup returns CDR1 KGHSH and CDR2 LQKENI. Between the trimmed V and J ends, which lost 2 bases and 6 bases, there was a span of 20 bases. This CDR3 region has 17 residues. Incomplete CDR3 DNA: TGTGCCAGCTCACCATTTCGTCGGTCCGGCACGGGCAATGAG. Its translation: CASSPFRRSGTGNE. From start to end, the CDR3 is CASSPFRRSGTGNEQFF.

About this clone: The missing CDR3 end, 3 residues past where the read stops, is filled in from the germline J gene. The rearrangement uses TRBV28 and TRBJ2-7, with 7 bases identical to TRBD2. This CDR3 comprises 14 residues. Germline V gene sequence: CDR1 MDHEN, CDR2 SYDVKM. V was pared by 2 bases and J by 2 bases, with 3 bases of the junction left unmatched. The CDR3 loop reads CASSLGGGPYEQYF. The CDR3 DNA, read in part, is TGTGCCAGCAGTTTAGGCGGGGGTCCCTACGAG.

Turning to this clone: The read ends 3 residues early relative to the CDR3; the germline J gene fills the gap. The V call is TRBV15, the J call TRBJ1-6; 9 positions match TRBD1. Germline V gives CDR1 LNHNV, CDR2 YYDKDF (reference sequence). The CDR3 is 15 residues long. V shed 4 bases, J shed 10 bases, and the junction held 8 bases outside the gene matches. The CDR3 DNA, read in part, is TGTGCCACCAGCATGAAACAGGGGGCTGGGTCACCC. Translated: CATSMKQGAGSP. From start to end, the CDR3 is CATSMKQGAGSPLHF. Filled out from reference TRBV15 and TRBJ1-6, the complete variable domain reads DAMVIQNPRYQVTQFGKPVTLSCSQTLNHNVMYWYQQKSSQAPKLLFHYYDKDFNNEADTPDNFQSRRPNTSFCFLDIRSPGLGDTAMYLCATSMKQGAGSPLHFGNGTRLTVT.

Note on this clone: Read sequence stops 3 residues before the CDR3 end, and the germline J gene provides the missing end. This sequence joins TRBV5-6 and TRBJ2-5; possibly TRBD1 for D (5 bases). The length of the CDR3 is 11 residues. CDR1 and CDR2 from the germline V gene are SGHDT and YYEEEE. With 4 bases removed from V and 7 bases from J, the gap between germline ends came to 8 bases. The sequenced part of the CDR3 DNA is TGTGCCAGCAGCCGTCAGGGGACC. Translating it yields CASSRQGT. The CDR3 reads in full as CASSRQGTQYF.

Note on this clone: The sequence runs out 3 residues before the end of the CDR3; the remainder is reconstructed from the germline J gene. The rearrangement links TRBV20-1 to TRBJ2-3; TRBD2 matches at 7 bases. The CDR3 length is 19 residues. Germline loops: CDR1 DFQATT, CDR2 SNEGSKA (reference sequence). Trimming took 5 bases from V and 0 from J; bases not matched to a gene: 20. The CDR3 protein is CSASDELANTPSSTDTQYF. The sequenced part of the CDR3 DNA is TGCAGTGCTTCCGATGAACTAGCGAATACCCCATCTAGCACAGATACG.

As regards this clone: The read terminates 3 residues before the CDR3 end, so the remaining end is supplied by the germline J gene. V usage is TRBV5-1 and J usage is TRBJ1-1; tentative D call: TRBD1 (6 bases). There are 16 residues in the CDR3. Deletions cut 0 bases from V and 3 bases from J, with 15 bases between. Per germline, CDR1 SGHRS and CDR2 YFSETQ. Incomplete CDR3 DNA: TGCGCCAGCAGCTTGGCTCAGTCAGGGGTGGACACTGAA. Its translation: CASSLAQSGVDTE. The entire CDR3 reads CASSLAQSGVDTEAFF.

About this clone: The CDR3 end is not reached by the read, which stops 3 residues before it; the germline J gene fills it in. The chain links TRBV6-1 to TRBJ2-1; the match to TRBD1 covers 9 bases. The J segment lost 8 bases and the V segment lost 4 bases, leaving 12 bases of the junction unmatched. Germline CDR1 and CDR2: MNHNS and SASEGT. The CDR3 contains 16 residues. CDR3 residues: CASSAGTGGMTDEQFF. The DNA read from the CDR3 is TGTGCCAGCAGTGCAGGAACAGGGGGCATGACGGATGAG.

As to this clone: The read terminates 3 residues before the CDR3 end, so the remaining end is supplied by the germline J gene. The chain recombines TRBV5-1 with TRBJ1-2; TRBD1 matches at 11 bases. Germline trimming cut 3 bases from V and 6 bases from J; bases unmatched to any gene: 13. The CDR3 is 17 residues long. The germline V gene has CDR1 SGHRS and CDR2 YFSETQ. CDR3 loop: CASSSGQGAGSVNGYTF. The covered CDR3 bases are TGCGCCAGCAGCTCAGGACAGGGGGCGGGCTCGGTGAATGGC. The full variable domain, in which reference TRBV5-1 and TRBJ1-2 provide the parts outside the CDR3, is KAGVTQTPRYLIKTRGQQVTLSCSPISGHRSVSWYQQTPGQGLQFLFEYFSETQRNKGNFPGRFSGRQFSNSRSEMNVSTLELGDSALYLCASSSGQGAGSVNGYTFGSGTRLTVV.

Points on this clone: Read coverage stops 3 residues before the CDR3 terminus; the germline J gene supplies the remainder. The V gene is TRBV11-3, the J gene TRBJ2-7; D not certain. V gave up 2 bases and J gave up 2 bases, with 4 bases separating them. Germline loops: CDR1 SGHNT, CDR2 YENEEA. The CDR3 totals 12 residues. CDR3 amino acids: CASSLTPYEQYF. The DNA read from the CDR3 is TGTGCCAGCAGCTTAACACCCTACGAG.

Note on this clone: The read ends 3 residues before the CDR3 terminus; that terminus is restored from the germline J gene. The gene calls are TRBV20-1 and TRBJ2-4; TRBD1 matches at 7 bases. The CDR3 runs to 13 residues. Per germline, CDR1 DFQATT and CDR2 SNEGSKA (reference sequence). With 2 bases clipped from V and 9 bases from J, the junction kept 7 bases outside the gene matches. CDR3 DNA, as far as it was read: TGCAGTGCTAGATTTGGGACAGCCGGCATT. It is translated as CSARFGTAGI. Given in full, the CDR3 is CSARFGTAGIQYF.

Points on this clone: A read error may produce the germline difference seen at one junction end. The read ends 3 residues shy of where the CDR3 ends; the end is completed using the germline J gene. The same CDR3 also results from other DNA sequences found in this sample. The chain couples TRBV19 to TRBJ1-3; D is perhaps TRBD1 (5 bases). CDR3 length: 15 amino acids. Germline CDR1 and CDR2: LNHDA and SQIVND (reference sequence). This CDR3 is CASSGGGGSGNTIYF. The covered CDR3 bases are TGTGCCAGTAGTGGCGGGGGGGGGTCTGGAAACACA.

Concerning this clone: From the germline J gene comes the end of the CDR3, since the read stops 3 residues before it. The chain recombines TRBV29-1 with TRBJ1-1; no clear D. The germline V and J ends were trimmed by 7 bases and 2 bases, with 5 bases remaining between them. Germline V gene lookup returns CDR1 SQVTM and CDR2 ANQGSEA. This CDR3 is built from 10 residues. The CDR3: CSALNTEAFF. CDR3 DNA, as far as it was read: TGCAGCGCTCTCAACACTGAA.

Of note for this clone: Read data end 3 residues before the CDR3 end; the end is taken from the germline J gene. V usage is TRBV12-3 or TRBV12-4 and J usage is TRBJ2-5, with D perhaps TRBD1 (5 bases). Trimming left V 2 bases short and J 5 bases short, with 27 bases between. The length of the CDR3 is 19 residues. The CDR3 bases that were read are TGTGCCAGCAGTTTAACAGGTGTGCAGTTTTTTAGGCTTTGGGAGACC. This gives the protein CASSLTGVQFFRLWET. Given in full, the CDR3 is CASSLTGVQFFRLWETQYF.

Concerning this clone itself: From the germline J gene comes the end of the CDR3, since the read stops 3 residues before it. The chain carries TRBV19 and TRBJ1-5; D is perhaps TRBD1 (5 bases). Between the trimmed V and J ends, which lost 4 bases and 6 bases, there was a span of 10 bases. Germline V CDR1 and CDR2: LNHDA, SQIVND (reference sequence). CDR3 length: 13 residues. CDR3 loop: CASSKEGFQPQHF. The DNA read from the CDR3 is TGTGCCAGTAGTAAGGAGGGGTTTCAGCCC.

As regards this clone: The DNA ends 3 residues before the CDR3 does, and the rest of the CDR3 is filled in from the germline J gene. The chain joins TRBV11-1 to TRBJ2-4; D is possibly TRBD1 (6 bases). V gave up 4 bases and J gave up 1 base, with 11 bases separating them. CDR3 length: 15 residues. Germline V gene sequence: CDR1 SGHAT, CDR2 FQDESV (reference sequence). CDR3 in amino acids: CASSSAQGAKNIQYF. CDR3 DNA, as far as it was read: TGTGCCAGCAGCTCCGCCCAGGGGGCCAAAAACATT.

With regard to this clone: Read coverage stops 3 residues before the CDR3 terminus; the germline J gene supplies the remainder. The V gene is TRBV12-3 or TRBV12-4, the J gene TRBJ2-7, with 9 bases lining up with TRBD2. CDR3 length: 15 amino acids. V was pared by 2 bases and J by 5 bases, with 7 bases of the junction left unmatched. CDR3 loop: CASSLFGGRADEQYF. The sequenced CDR3 bases are TGTGCCAGCAGTTTATTCGGCGGGAGGGCGGACGAG.

Regarding this clone: The CDR3 goes on 3 residues after the read ends, and that part is filled in from the germline J gene. J is TRBJ2-3 and V is TRBV7-6, with D maybe TRBD2 (7 bases). The germline gives CDR1 SGHVS, CDR2 FNYEAQ. V dropped 6 bases and J dropped 6 bases, with 22 bases sitting between them. The CDR3 has 16 residues. CDR3 sequence: CASSIDGGQLADTQYF. Incomplete CDR3 DNA: TGTGCCAGCAGTATAGACGGGGGCCAACTAGCGGATACG.